This TCR beta chain was sequenced during a study of blood T cell repertoires in COVID-19. This CDR3 comprises 18 residues. V lost 2 bases to trimming and J lost 4 bases; unmatched junction nucleotides: 17. From germline, CDR1 is SGHAT and CDR2 FQNNGV. Measured with immunoSEQ multiplex PCR; TCRdb has only the in-frame clones, and not every one. The sample contains over 200,000 clones, about nine tenths of which appear only once. V and J are TRBV11-2 and TRBJ2-7; 7 bases map to TRBD1. Sequences were obtained from peripheral blood. The clonotype was recovered from a man in his forties who had recovered from COVID-19. In nucleotides, the CDR3 is TGTGCCAGCAGCTTAAGGTGGGACAGAATCAAGTCAAATTACGAGCAGTACTTC. Protein product: CASSLRWDRIKSNYEQYF. Drawing the rest from reference TRBV11-2 and TRBJ2-7, the complete variable domain is EAGVAQSPRYKIIEKRQSVAFWCNPISGHATLYWYQQILGQGPKLLIQFQNNGVVDDSQLPKDRFSAERLKGVDSTLKIQPAKLEDSAVYLCASSLRWDRIKSNYEQYFGPGTRLTVT.